Following are 14 T cell receptor beta chains from one sample sequenced in a study of cytomegalovirus exposure and HLA in healthy donors. The primer mix had 60 Vbeta and 13 Jbeta primers. TCRdb keeps only in-frame clones here, not all; method: immunoSEQ multiplex PCR. The sample table sets out 150,000 to 200,000 clones. Sequencing input: PBMCs. Receptors originate from a man between 25 and 39 years old in good health and CMV-seronegative.

The chain recombines TRBV6-5 with TRBJ1-5; D perhaps matches TRBD1 (6 bases). The CDR3 is made up of 15 amino acids. The germline V gene encodes CDR1 MNHEY and CDR2 SVGAGI. Trimming took off 2 bases at V and 3 bases at J, with 11 bases between the two ends. CDR3 nucleotides: TGTGCCAGCAGTTACGACGGGACACTCAATCAGCCCCAGCATTTT. Translating it yields CASSYDGTLNQPQHF.

The chain employs TRBV25-1 and TRBJ1-2, with D hard to call. CDR1 MGHDK and CDR2 SYGVNS come from the germline V gene. With 5 bases removed from V and 3 bases from J, the gap between germline ends came to 7 bases. The length of the CDR3 is 12 residues. The chain's CDR3 is CASSLFDYGYTF. The CDR3 nucleotides read TGTGCCAGCAGTCTGTTCGACTATGGCTACACCTTC.

The V and J genes are TRBV5-6 and TRBJ1-1; unclear D gene. The CDR3 loop spans 12 amino acids. Germline V lookup: CDR1 SGHDT, CDR2 YYEEEE. V lost 2 bases and J 8 bases, leaving 10 bases between the germline ends. Here the CDR3 reads CASSLFGSEAFF. Here the CDR3 DNA reads TGTGCCAGCAGCTTATTTGGGAGCGAAGCTTTCTTT.

The V call is TRBV30, the J call TRBJ2-7; maybe TRBD2 (5 bases). Germline V gene lookup returns CDR1 GTSNPN and CDR2 SVGIG (reference sequence). The CDR3 loop spans 14 amino acids. The V and J ends lost 7 bases and 0 bases respectively, with 16 bases between them. For the CDR3, the DNA is TGTGCCTTACCTGACGACTACCTCTCCTACGAGCAGTACTTC. It specifies CALPDDYLSYEQYF.

The rearrangement links TRBV7-9 to TRBJ2-5; D perhaps matches TRBD1 (5 bases). Germline-derived CDR1 and CDR2 are SEHNR and FQNEAQ (reference sequence). Trimming removed 3 bases at V and 5 bases at J, with 19 bases between. The CDR3 extends over 16 amino acids. CDR3 coding DNA: TGTGCCAGCAGCTTGCCCCAGGGAAATGAATGGGAGACCCAGTACTTC. Protein product: CASSLPQGNEWETQYF.

The chain is built from TRBV5-1 and TRBJ2-5; a weak D match, TRBD2 (6 bases). Germline CDR1 SGHRS, CDR2 YFSETQ. V was pared by 3 bases and J by 2 bases, with 14 bases between. The CDR3 contains 15 residues. This CDR3 reads CASSSIAVTQETQYF. CDR3 in DNA: TGCGCCAGCAGCTCTATAGCGGTTACGCAAGAGACCCAGTACTTC.

The chain has TRBV30 and TRBJ1-6; tentatively, D is TRBD1 (5 bases). This CDR3 comprises 11 residues. Between the trimmed V and J ends, which lost 2 bases and 13 bases, there was a span of 9 bases. CDR1 GTSNPN and CDR2 SVGIG come from the germline V gene (reference sequence). The CDR3 region is CAWSISGPLHF. Here the CDR3 DNA reads TGTGCCTGGAGTATATCAGGGCCCCTCCACTTT.

The chain uses TRBV5-1 and TRBJ1-2; TRBD1 matches at 7 bases. CDR3 length: 14 amino acids. The V gene end was trimmed by 2 bases and the J gene end by 0 bases; junction bases not matched to a gene: 1. Germline V gives CDR1 SGHRS, CDR2 YFSETQ. The CDR3 DNA is TGCGCCAGCAGCTTACAGGGGACTAACTATGGCTACACCTTC. Translated: CASSLQGTNYGYTF.

CDR3 DNA: TGTGCCATCAGTGAGAAAAGCCGCGAGGCCGGGGAGCTGTTTTTT. As protein: CAISEKSREAGELFF. V gene TRBV10-3 combines with J gene TRBJ2-2; D unclear. CDR3 length: 15 amino acids. Germline V gene data show CDR1 as ENHRY and CDR2 as SYGVKD. The V and J ends lost 2 bases and 6 bases respectively, with 13 bases between them.

The V and J genes are TRBV27 and TRBJ2-1; D may be TRBD1 (5 bases). Trimming removed 4 bases at V and 0 bases at J, with 10 bases between. Germline V gives CDR1 MNHEY, CDR2 SMNVEV (reference sequence). The CDR3 runs 15 residues. CDR3 sequence (DNA): TGTGCCAGCAGTTCAGGACATAGCTCCTACAATGAGCAGTTCTTC. Translated, it gives CASSSGHSSYNEQFF.

J is TRBJ2-3 and V is TRBV4-1; 7 nucleotides agree with TRBD1. The V segment lost 0 bases and the J segment 2 bases; nucleotides outside the gene matches: 2. The germline V gene encodes CDR1 MGHRA and CDR2 YSYEKL. The CDR3 covers 15 residues. For the CDR3, the DNA is TGCGCCAGCAGCCAAGAAGGGACAGCCACAGATACGCAGTATTTT. Amino acids: CASSQEGTATDTQYF.

The chain employs TRBV7-9 and TRBJ2-7; TRBD2 aligns across 8 bases. Germline V gene data show CDR1 as SEHNR and CDR2 as FQNEAQ (reference sequence). V dropped 8 bases and J dropped 5; count of bases not matched to a gene: 8. The CDR3 spans 13 residues. The CDR3 sequence: CASGPPGGDEQYF. The CDR3 bases are TGTGCCAGCGGCCCTCCGGGAGGGGACGAGCAGTACTTC. The full variable domain, completed using reference TRBV7-9 and TRBJ2-7, is DTGVSQNPRHKITKRGQNVTFRCDPISEHNRLYWYRQTLGQGPEFLTYFQNEAQLEKSRLLSDRFSAERPKGSFSTLEIQRTEQGDSAMYLCASGPPGGDEQYFGPGTRLTVT.

The chain combines TRBV6-5 with TRBJ1-4; TRBD1 agrees at 9 bases. CDR3 length equals 15 residues. CDR1 is MNHEY, CDR2 SVGAGI, per germline. V trimming: 4 bases; J trimming: 9 bases; junction bases outside the gene matches: 9. CDR3 nucleotide sequence: TGTGCCAGCAGTTTTGGGGACAGGGAGAGTAAAAAACTGTTTTTT. Its protein is CASSFGDRESKKLFF.

CDR3 in amino acids: CASSIGTGGYTEAFF. The CDR3 nucleotides read TGTGCCAGTAGTATAGGAACAGGGGGATACACTGAAGCTTTCTTT. V is TRBV19 and J is TRBJ1-1; 8 bases are shared with TRBD1. The germline V gene encodes CDR1 LNHDA and CDR2 SQIVND (reference sequence). The trim removed 1 base at V and 3 bases at J, leaving 4 bases unmatched. CDR3 length: 15 amino acids.